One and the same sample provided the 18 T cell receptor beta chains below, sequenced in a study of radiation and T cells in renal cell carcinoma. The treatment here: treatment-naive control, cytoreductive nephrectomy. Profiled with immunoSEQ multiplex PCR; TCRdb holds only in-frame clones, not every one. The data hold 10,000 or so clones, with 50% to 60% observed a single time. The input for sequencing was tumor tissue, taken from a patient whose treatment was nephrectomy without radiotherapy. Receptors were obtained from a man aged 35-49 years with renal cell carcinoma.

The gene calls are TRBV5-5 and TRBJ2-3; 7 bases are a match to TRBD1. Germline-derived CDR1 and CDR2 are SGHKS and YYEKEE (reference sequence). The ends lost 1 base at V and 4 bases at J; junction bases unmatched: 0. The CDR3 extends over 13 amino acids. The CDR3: CASSLQGADTQYF. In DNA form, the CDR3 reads TGTGCCAGCAGCTTGCAGGGGGCAGATACGCAGTATTTT.

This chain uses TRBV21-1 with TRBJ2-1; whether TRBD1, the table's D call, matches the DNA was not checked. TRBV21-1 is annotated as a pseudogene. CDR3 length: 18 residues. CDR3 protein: CASSSHRDRVSPYNEQFF. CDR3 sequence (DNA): TGTGCCAGCAGCAGTCACCGGGACAGGGTATCGCCCTACAATGAGCAGTTCTTC.

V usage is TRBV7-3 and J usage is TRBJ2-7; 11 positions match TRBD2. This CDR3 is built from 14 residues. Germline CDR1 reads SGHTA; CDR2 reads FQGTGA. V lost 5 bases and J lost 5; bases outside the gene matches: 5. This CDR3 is CASSPLAGVHEQYF. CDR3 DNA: TGTGCCAGCAGCCCACTAGCGGGAGTTCACGAGCAGTACTTC.

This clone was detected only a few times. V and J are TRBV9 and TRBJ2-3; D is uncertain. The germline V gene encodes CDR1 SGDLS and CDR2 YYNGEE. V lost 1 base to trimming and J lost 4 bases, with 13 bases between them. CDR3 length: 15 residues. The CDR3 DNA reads TGTGCCAGCAGCGTATTTGGCGTGGCCCCAGATACGCAGTATTTT. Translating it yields CASSVFGVAPDTQYF. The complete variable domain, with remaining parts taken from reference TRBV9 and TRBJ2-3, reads DSGVTQTPKHLITATGQRVTLRCSPRSGDLSVYWYQQSLDQGLQFLIQYYNGEERAKGNILERFSAQQFPDLHSELNLSSLELGDSALYFCASSVFGVAPDTQYFGPGTRLTVL.

The CDR3 DNA follows: TGTGCCAGCAGCTTCGGCGGGAGGGCGGCCCCCGGGGCCAACGTCCTGACTTTC. As protein: CASSFGGRAAPGANVLTF. The chain joins TRBV7-8 to TRBJ2-6; 9 positions match TRBD2. J was trimmed by 4 bases and V by 3 bases; bases with no gene match: 10. The CDR3 spans 18 residues. Germline V gives CDR1 SGHVS, CDR2 FQNEAQ.

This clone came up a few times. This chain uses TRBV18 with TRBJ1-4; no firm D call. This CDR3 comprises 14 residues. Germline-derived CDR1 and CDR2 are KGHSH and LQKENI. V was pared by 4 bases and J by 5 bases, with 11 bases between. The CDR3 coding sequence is TGTGCCAGCTCACTCGACACTGGAAATGAAAAACTGTTTTTT. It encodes CASSLDTGNEKLFF.

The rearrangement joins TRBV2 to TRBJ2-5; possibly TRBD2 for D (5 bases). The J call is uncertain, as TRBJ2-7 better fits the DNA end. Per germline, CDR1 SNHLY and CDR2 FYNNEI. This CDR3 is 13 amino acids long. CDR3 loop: CASSEGTLREQYF. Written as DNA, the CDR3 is TGTGCCAGCAGTGAAGGGACTCTCCGCGAGCAGTACTTC.

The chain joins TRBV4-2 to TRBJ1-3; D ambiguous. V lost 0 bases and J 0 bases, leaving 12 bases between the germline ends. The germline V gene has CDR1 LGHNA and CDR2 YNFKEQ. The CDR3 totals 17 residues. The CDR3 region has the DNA TGTGCCAGCAGCCAAGATCTAGTTGGAGCCTCTGGAAACACCATATATTTT. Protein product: CASSQDLVGASGNTIYF.

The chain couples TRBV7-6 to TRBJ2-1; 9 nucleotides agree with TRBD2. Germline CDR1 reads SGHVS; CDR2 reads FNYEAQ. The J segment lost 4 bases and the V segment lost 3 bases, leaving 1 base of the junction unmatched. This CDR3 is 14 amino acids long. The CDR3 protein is CASSLTSGYNEQFF. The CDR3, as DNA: TGTGCCAGCAGCTTGACTAGCGGTTACAATGAGCAGTTCTTC.

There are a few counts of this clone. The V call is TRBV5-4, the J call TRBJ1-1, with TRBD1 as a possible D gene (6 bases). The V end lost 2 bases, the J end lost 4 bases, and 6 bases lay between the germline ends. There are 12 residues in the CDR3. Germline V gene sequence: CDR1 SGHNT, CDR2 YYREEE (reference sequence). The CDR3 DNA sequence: TGTGCCAGCAGCTTACAGGGCACTGAAGCTTTCTTT. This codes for CASSLQGTEAFF.

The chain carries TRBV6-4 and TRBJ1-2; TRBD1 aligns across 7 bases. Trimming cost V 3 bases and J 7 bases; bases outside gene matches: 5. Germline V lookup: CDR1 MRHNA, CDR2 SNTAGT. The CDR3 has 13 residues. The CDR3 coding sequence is TGTGCCAGCAGTGAGACAGGGAGTGGTGGCTACACCTTC. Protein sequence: CASSETGSGGYTF.

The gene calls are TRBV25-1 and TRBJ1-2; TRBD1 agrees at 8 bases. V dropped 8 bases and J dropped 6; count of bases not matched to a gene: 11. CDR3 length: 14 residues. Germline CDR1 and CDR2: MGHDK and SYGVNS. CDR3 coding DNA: TGTGCCAGCGGAAAGTCCGGACAGGGACATGGCTACACCTTC. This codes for CASGKSGQGHGYTF.

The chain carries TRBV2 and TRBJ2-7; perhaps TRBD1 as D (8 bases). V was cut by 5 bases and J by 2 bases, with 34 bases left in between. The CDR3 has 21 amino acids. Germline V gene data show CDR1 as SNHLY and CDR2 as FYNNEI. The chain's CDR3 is CASSWDRTPGLRSSSTYEQYF. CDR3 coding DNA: TGTGCCAGCAGTTGGGACAGGACCCCGGGACTAAGATCCAGTAGTACCTACGAGCAGTACTTC.

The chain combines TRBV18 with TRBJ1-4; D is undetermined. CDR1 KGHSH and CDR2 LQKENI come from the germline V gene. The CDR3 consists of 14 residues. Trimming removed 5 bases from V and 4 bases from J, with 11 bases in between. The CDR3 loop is CASSSSPINEKLFF. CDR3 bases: TGTGCCAGCTCATCTTCCCCAATTAATGAAAAACTGTTTTTT.

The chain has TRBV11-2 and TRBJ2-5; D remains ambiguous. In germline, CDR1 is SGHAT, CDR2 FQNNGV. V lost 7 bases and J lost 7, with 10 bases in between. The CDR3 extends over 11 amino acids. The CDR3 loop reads CASTTSGTQYF. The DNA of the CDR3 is TGTGCCAGCACGACTTCAGGGACCCAGTACTTC.

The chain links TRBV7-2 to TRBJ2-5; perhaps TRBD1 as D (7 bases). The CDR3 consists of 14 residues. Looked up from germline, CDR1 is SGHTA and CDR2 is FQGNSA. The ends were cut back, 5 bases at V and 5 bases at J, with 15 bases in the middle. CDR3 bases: TGTGCCAGCAGCCCAGGGGGGAGAGGCGAGACCCAGTACTTC. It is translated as CASSPGGRGETQYF.

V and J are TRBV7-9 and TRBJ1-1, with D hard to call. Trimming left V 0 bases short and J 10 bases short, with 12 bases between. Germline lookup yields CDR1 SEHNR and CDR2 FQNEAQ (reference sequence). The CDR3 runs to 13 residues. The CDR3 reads CASSLASGRAAFF. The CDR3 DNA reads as TGTGCCAGCAGCTTAGCTTCGGGAAGGGCAGCTTTCTTT.

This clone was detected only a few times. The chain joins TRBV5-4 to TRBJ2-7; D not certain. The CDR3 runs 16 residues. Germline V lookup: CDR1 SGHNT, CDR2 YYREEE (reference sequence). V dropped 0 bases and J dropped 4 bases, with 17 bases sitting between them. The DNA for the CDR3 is TGTGCCAGCAGCTTGGGAGAAAGAAATAGGCAATACGAGCAGTACTTC. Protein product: CASSLGERNRQYEQYF.